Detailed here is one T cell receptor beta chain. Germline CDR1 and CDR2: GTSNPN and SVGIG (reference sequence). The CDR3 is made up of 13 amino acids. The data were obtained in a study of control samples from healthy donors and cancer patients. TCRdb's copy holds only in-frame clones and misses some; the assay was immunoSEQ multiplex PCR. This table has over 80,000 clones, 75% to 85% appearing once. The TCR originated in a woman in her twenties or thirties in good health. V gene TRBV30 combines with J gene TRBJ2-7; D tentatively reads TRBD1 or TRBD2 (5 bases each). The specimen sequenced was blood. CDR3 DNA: TGTGCGGGACGCGGTGGCCTCTCCTACGAGCAGTACTTC. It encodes CAGRGGLSYEQYF.